This TCR beta chain was recovered during a study of CD8 T cells in Susac syndrome. Germline CDR1 is KGHSH and CDR2 is LQKENI. The CDR3 covers 14 residues. J lost 7 bases, V lost 3 bases, and 3 bases had no gene match. Study results and limitations: That the number of individuals in its TCR sequencing and HLA analysis was relatively small was acknowledged by the study.

Reverse transcription of roughly 0.5 to 1 ug RNA used random hexamers. TCRdb re-called the immunoSEQ multiplex PCR reads with MiXCR, one entry per CDR3 protein. Of around 230,000 distinct CDR3 sequences in the sample, roughly 96% are singletons; the top ten hold 0.08% to 0.095%. TEMRA cells were FACS-enriched and CD8+ and CD4+ T cells negatively isolated. As regards this clonotype: Its antigen is not identified.

The TCR originated in a human donor with multiple sclerosis. What was sequenced was CD4+ T cells from PBMCs. The chain recombines TRBV18 with TRBJ2-3; 11 nucleotides line up with TRBD2. CDR3 sequence (DNA): TGTGCCAGCTCACCGGCTAGCGGGAGGAATACGCAGTATTTT. Amino acid sequence: CASSPASGRNTQYF.